This entry describes one T cell receptor (beta chain). The protocol was immunoSEQ multiplex PCR, while the TCRdb copy is restricted to in-frame clones and leaves out a portion. The data hold 37,000 or so clones, with about 85% observed a single time. This sample was included in a study of T cells in narcolepsy. The source is a human donor with narcolepsy. The specimen sequenced was CD45RA- memory CD4+ T cells from PBMCs.

The CDR3 spells CASSTPATRRAFF. The CDR3, as DNA: TGTGCCAGTAGTACTCCCGCCACACGCCGAGCTTTCTTT. The gene calls are TRBV19 and TRBJ1-1; no clear D. The germline V and J ends were trimmed by 4 bases and 10 bases, with 16 bases remaining between them. The CDR3 spans 13 residues. Germline-derived CDR1 and CDR2 are LNHDA and SQIVND (reference sequence).